This is a list of T cell receptor beta chains from one sample in a study of OX40 agonist ivuxolimab in advanced cancers. This table comes from immunoSEQ multiplex PCR, and its TCRdb copy is limited to in-frame clones, with some not included. The sample holds approximately 74,000 clones; around 83% are singletons and the top ten take approximately 2.2%. The sequencing here drew on CD4+ or CD8+ T cells sorted from blood, taken in a trial of the OX40 agonist ivuxolimab. The receptors shown here come from an adult with an advanced solid tumor such as melanoma, head and neck, liver or kidney cancer. CDR3s include the opening cysteine and the closing phenylalanine or tryptophan. D genes are given only for firm matches. Clone size appears in some rows only: once, few, many, or a class for an expanded clone.

J gene	V gene	clone size	D gene	CDR3 DNA	CDR3 protein
TRBJ1-6	TRBV28	NA	NA	TGTGCCAGCAGTTTAATTGGGATCGGCGCCTATAATTCACCCCTCCACTTT	CASSLIGIGAYNSPLHF
TRBJ2-2	TRBV5-1	NA	TRBD1	TGCGCCAGCAGCGTACAGGGGGCCGGGGAGCTGTTTTTT	CASSVQGAGELFF
TRBJ1-5	TRBV10-3	NA	NA	TGTGCCACTGGGGGAGTCGAGAATCAGCCCCAGCATTTT	CATGGVENQPQHF
TRBJ1-1	TRBV11-2	NA	TRBD1	TGTGCCAGCAGCTGGGAAGGACAGGGAGGAGCTTTCTTT	CASSWEGQGGAFF
TRBJ2-5	TRBV7-9	NA	TRBD1	TGTGCCAGCAGCTCAGGACAGGGAATCCAGTACTTC	CASSSGQGIQYF
TRBJ2-7	TRBV7-9	NA	TRBD2	TGTGCCAGCAGTTCAACTAGCGTAAGCTCCTACGAGCAGTACTTC	CASSSTSVSSYEQYF
TRBJ1-5	TRBV9	NA	TRBD1	TGTGCCAGCAGCGCTGGGACAGGGGCTCAGCCCCAGCATTTT	CASSAGTGAQPQHF
TRBJ2-1	TRBV30	NA	TRBD2	TGTGCCCGTTCTAGCGGGAGTTTGGGTGAGCAGTTCTTC	CARSSGSLGEQFF
TRBJ2-3	TRBV5-6	NA	TRBD2	TGTGCCAGCAGCTCCACTAGCGGGAGAGGATTTAGGGACACAGATACGCAGTATTTT	CASSSTSGRGFRDTDTQYF
TRBJ1-5	TRBV19	NA	NA	TGTGCCAGTAGTCCGAGCAATCAGCCCCAGCATTTT	CASSPSNQPQHF
TRBJ2-5	TRBV5-1	NA	NA	TGCGCCAGCAGCTTGGAGATTCTAGCGTCACGTGGGGACCAGTACTTC	CASSLEILASRGDQYF
TRBJ2-3	TRBV6-6	NA	TRBD1	TGTGCCAGCACCGGGGACAGCTTCACAGATACGCAGTATTTT	CASTGDSFTDTQYF
TRBJ1-6	TRBV9	NA	NA	TGTGCCAGCAGCGTCGGAAGGTCACCCCTCCACTTT	CASSVGRSPLHF
TRBJ2-1	TRBV28	NA	TRBD2	TGTGCCACCCTCTCGGGCGGGAGGGCCCTCTACAATGAGCAGTTCTTC	CATLSGGRALYNEQFF
TRBJ2-2	TRBV27	NA	NA	TGTGCCAGCACCGGCAGGGGGGAGCTGTTTTTT	CASTGRGELFF
TRBJ2-1	TRBV11-3	NA	TRBD2	TGTGCCAGCAGCCCCGGGGGAGCGGGAGGATTTAATGAGCAGTTCTTC	CASSPGGAGGFNEQFF
TRBJ2-7	TRBV7-8	once	TRBD2	TGTGCCAGCAGCCGATTAGCGGGGGCGGACTACGAGCAGTACTTC	CASSRLAGADYEQYF
TRBJ1-6	TRBV28	NA	NA	TGTGCCAGCTCCCGGAGCTCCTATAATTCACCCCTCCACTTT	CASSRSSYNSPLHF
TRBJ2-2	TRBV4-1	NA	TRBD1	TGCGCCAGCAGCCCGGGACAGGGGGCGACCGGGGAGCTGTTTTTT	CASSPGQGATGELFF
TRBJ2-2	TRBV4-2	NA	TRBD1	TGTGCCAGCAGCCAAACACAGGGGGCGCCCGGGGAGCTGTTTTTT	CASSQTQGAPGELFF
TRBJ1-5	TRBV19	NA	NA	TGTGCCAGTAGCGCACAGCGCCGGCAAGGGGAGCCCCAGCATTTT	CASSAQRRQGEPQHF
TRBJ2-7	TRBV2	NA	TRBD1	TGTGCCAGCAGGAGACAGGGGGCGGCCTACGAGCAGTACTTC	CASRRQGAAYEQYF
TRBJ1-5	TRBV28	NA	NA	TGTGCCAGCAGCTTACCTGGACAGAAGAATCAGCCCCAGCATTTT	CASSLPGQKNQPQHF
TRBJ2-7	TRBV4-2	medium-sized	TRBD2	TGTGCCAGCAGCCAAGCCGGGACTAGGGGGTTAGAGGAGCAGTACTTC	CASSQAGTRGLEEQYF
TRBJ2-7	TRBV30	NA	TRBD2	TGTGCCTGGACGACTAGCGGGGCGCCCGATCGGTACGAGCAGTACTTC	CAWTTSGAPDRYEQYF
TRBJ1-2	TRBV18	NA	NA	TGTGCCAGCTCACCACCTAACAGTGGGGGCTACTATGGCTACACCTTC	CASSPPNSGGYYGYTF
TRBJ2-2	TRBV18	NA	NA	TGTGCCAGCTCAAGGGCCGTGGCGGGCACCGGGGAGCTGTTTTTT	CASSRAVAGTGELFF
TRBJ1-6	TRBV18	NA	NA	TGTGCCAGCTCACCAATGGCAGAGAATTCACCCCTCCACTTT	CASSPMAENSPLHF
TRBJ1-1	TRBV14	NA	TRBD1	TGTGCCAGCGGACAGGGCTGGGGCACTGAAGCTTTCTTT	CASGQGWGTEAFF
TRBJ1-1	TRBV6-5	NA	NA	TGTGCCAGCAGTTACTTCGGCAAGAGCACTGAAGCTTTCTTT	CASSYFGKSTEAFF
TRBJ2-1	TRBV6-6	NA	NA	TGTGCCAGCAGTATTACAGGAATAGGGCAGTTCTTC	CASSITGIGQFF
TRBJ1-1	TRBV4-1	NA	NA	TGCGCCAGCAGCCAAGTCCCAGTGGGTACTGAAGCTTTCTTT	CASSQVPVGTEAFF
TRBJ2-7	TRBV27	NA	TRBD1	TGTGCCAGCAGTTTATTCGGGACAGGGATTCCCTACGAGCAGTACTTC	CASSLFGTGIPYEQYF
TRBJ1-5	TRBV19	once	NA	TGTGCCAGTAGTATAGCGGCAATCAATCAGCCCCAGCATTTT	CASSIAAINQPQHF
TRBJ1-6	TRBV4-1	NA	NA	TGCGCCAGCAGCATGGGGATAAGCTCCTATAATTCACCCCTCCACTTT	CASSMGISSYNSPLHF
TRBJ1-6	TRBV10-2	NA	TRBD1	TGCGCCAGCAGTCAGGGGGAATCCCTCCACTTT	CASSQGESLHF
TRBJ2-2	TRBV5-6	NA	NA	TGTGCCAGCAGCTTCCGGTTCACGAACACCGGGGAGCTGTTTTTT	CASSFRFTNTGELFF
TRBJ1-1	TRBV7-6	NA	NA	TGTGCCAGCAGCCCGGCAGTAGAAGCTTTCTTT	CASSPAVEAFF
TRBJ2-7	TRBV11-2	NA	TRBD1	TGTGCCAGCAGCTTAAGTTGGGACAGGGGGCAGCAGTACTTC	CASSLSWDRGQQYF
TRBJ2-2	TRBV6-4	once	TRBD2	TGTGCCAGCACACGGGGGGGCCACACCGGGGAGCTGTTTTTT	CASTRGGHTGELFF
TRBJ2-5	TRBV6-5	NA	TRBD1	TGTGCCAGCAGTTACTGGGACAGTGTCGAGACCCAGTACTTC	CASSYWDSVETQYF
TRBJ2-1	TRBV6-1	NA	NA	TGTGCCAGCAAGCTAGCGACTTCTTCCTACAATGAGCAGTTCTTC	CASKLATSSYNEQFF
TRBJ1-2	TRBV6-5	once	TRBD1	TGTGCCAGCAGTTATGCGACCGGGACAGGGGTGGGCTACACCTTC	CASSYATGTGVGYTF
TRBJ2-2	TRBV29-1	NA	TRBD2	TGCAGCGTTCTCGGGCAGGGAGGGACCGGGGAGCTGTTTTTT	CSVLGQGGTGELFF
TRBJ2-1	TRBV15	NA	TRBD2	TGTGCCACCAGCAGAGTTGCGGGAGTTCTCAATGAGCAGTTCTTC	CATSRVAGVLNEQFF
TRBJ2-5	TRBV7-2	NA	NA	TGTGCCAGCAGCTTAGCTGGGGGGCCTGTAGAGACCCAGTACTTC	CASSLAGGPVETQYF
TRBJ2-2	TRBV7-8	NA	NA	TGTGCCAGCAGCTTAGTAACCAGCCCCGGGGAGCTGTTTTTT	CASSLVTSPGELFF
TRBJ1-5	TRBV19	NA	TRBD1	TGTGCCAGTAGTACGCGCAGGGGGGTAGAGAGCAATCAGCCCCAGCATTTT	CASSTRRGVESNQPQHF
TRBJ2-3	TRBV7-2	NA	NA	TGTGCCAGCAGTTATGGACCGTCGAGGGATACGCAGTATTTT	CASSYGPSRDTQYF
TRBJ2-7	TRBV5-4	NA	NA	TGTGCCAGCAGCAGACCGCGGGACAGTAAAAACGAGCAGTACTTC	CASSRPRDSKNEQYF
TRBJ2-7	TRBV27	NA	NA	TGTGCCAGCAGTTCGCGGGCCTTCCCGGGAGACGAGCAGTACTTC	CASSSRAFPGDEQYF
TRBJ1-5	TRBV19	NA	NA	TGTGCCAGTAGTGGAAACAGGGTGAAAGATCAGCCCCAGCATTTT	CASSGNRVKDQPQHF
TRBJ2-2	TRBV7-2	NA	NA	TGTGCCAGCAGCTTATTACAGGCATACACCGGGGAGCTGTTTTTT	CASSLLQAYTGELFF
TRBJ1-1	TRBV27	NA	NA	TGTGCCAGCAGTTTAAGACAGCAGAACACTGAAGCTTTCTTT	CASSLRQQNTEAFF
TRBJ1-4	TRBV28	NA	NA	TGTGCCAGCAGTGCCACAGGGCAGGATGAAAAACTGTTTTTT	CASSATGQDEKLFF
TRBJ1-5	TRBV5-6	NA	NA	TGTGCCAGCAGCTTGGGTATCAATCAGCCCCAGCATTTT	CASSLGINQPQHF
TRBJ2-2	TRBV2	NA	NA	TGTGCCAGCAAATTACTCGGAACGAACACCGGGGAGCTGTTTTTT	CASKLLGTNTGELFF
TRBJ2-2	TRBV27	NA	NA	TGTGCCAGCAGTTTCGGCGGGGCTTTGAACACCGGGGAGCTGTTTTTT	CASSFGGALNTGELFF
TRBJ2-2	TRBV11-3	NA	TRBD1	TGTGCCAGCAGCCAACAGGGGATTTCCGGGGAGCTGTTTTTT	CASSQQGISGELFF